The 20 T cell receptor beta chains listed next were all sequenced from one sample in a study of sequential checkpoint blockade in melanoma. The sample's treatment: randomized to nivolumab then ipilimumab (arm A) or the reverse (arm B). Generated by immunoSEQ multiplex PCR, the TCRdb table keeps only in-frame clones and is missing some. The sample lists tens of thousands of clones; more than 25% were seen once. Here the sequenced sample was tumor tissue (inferred from file names), taken from a patient given nivolumab and ipilimumab in sequence. The receptors come from a human donor with melanoma.

The chain employs TRBV6-8 and TRBJ2-3; tentative D call: TRBD1 (7 bases). V lost 2 bases and J lost 1, with 16 bases in between. The V gene's germline CDR1 is MNHGY and CDR2 SAAAGT. The CDR3 runs to 17 residues. In DNA form, the CDR3 reads TGTGCCAGCAGTTACGGCTACAGGGGACTCGGCACAGATACGCAGTATTTT. Amino acids: CASSYGYRGLGTDTQYF.

This clone turned up a few times. V and J are TRBV2 and TRBJ2-1; D remains unclear. The CDR3 is made up of 12 amino acids. Germline V lookup: CDR1 SNHLY, CDR2 FYNNEI. Trimming cost V 1 base and J 3 bases, with 1 base left between them. This CDR3 reads CASSEVYNEQFF. The CDR3 coding sequence is TGTGCCAGCAGTGAAGTCTACAATGAGCAGTTCTTC.

The CDR3, as DNA: TGTGCCAGTAGTACCGTGATCAGAAACGCTGAAGCTTTCTTT. This translates into CASSTVIRNAEAFF. This chain links TRBV19 with TRBJ1-1, with D hard to call. Germline V CDR1 and CDR2: LNHDA, SQIVND (reference sequence). With 4 bases removed from V and 6 bases from J, the gap between germline ends came to 15 bases. The CDR3 is 14 residues long.

This rearrangement joins TRBV5-1 to TRBJ2-1; possible D gene TRBD2, 6 bases. The length of the CDR3 is 14 residues. Germline lookup yields CDR1 SGHRS and CDR2 YFSETQ. With 3 bases removed from V and 4 bases from J, the gap between germline ends came to 11 bases. The CDR3 protein is CASSSGGFYNEQFF. The DNA of the CDR3 is TGCGCCAGCAGCTCTGGGGGGTTTTACAATGAGCAGTTCTTC.

This chain uses TRBV19 with TRBJ2-1; D not certain. Germline V CDR1 and CDR2: LNHDA, SQIVND (reference sequence). The CDR3 is made up of 14 amino acids. V was shortened by 1 base and J by 6 bases, with 10 bases between the two germline ends. This CDR3 is CASSIGFPGNEQFF. The CDR3 nucleotides read TGTGCCAGTAGTATAGGCTTTCCCGGCAATGAGCAGTTCTTC.

CDR3 nucleotides: TGCGCCAGCAGCTTGGGGGGACAGAATAATTCACCCCTCCACTTT. Translated: CASSLGGQNNSPLHF. The chain carries TRBV5-1 and TRBJ1-6; 7 bases line up with TRBD1. CDR1 and CDR2 from the germline V gene are SGHRS and YFSETQ. CDR3 length equals 15 residues. Trimming at V came to 0 bases and at J to 5 bases, leaving 2 bases not matched to a gene.

The DNA of the CDR3 is TGTGCCTGGAGCGGAAGCCGGGGCGAGATCCAGTATGGCTACACCTTC. Its protein product is CAWSGSRGEIQYGYTF. The V and J genes are TRBV30 and TRBJ1-2; D may be TRBD1 (5 bases). V was trimmed by 3 bases and J by 5 bases, leaving 22 bases between them. The CDR3 length is 16 residues. CDR1 and CDR2 (germline): GTSNPN, SVGIG (reference sequence).

This chain links TRBV28 with TRBJ2-4; D is perhaps TRBD2 (6 bases). Trimming left V 8 bases short and J 6 bases short, with 23 bases between. The CDR3 sequence is 16 residues long. Germline V gene lookup returns CDR1 MDHEN and CDR2 SYDVKM. CDR3 in DNA: TGTGCCAGCGGATTCCGGGACTCCCTGCGTGCAAACATTCAGTACTTC. This encodes CASGFRDSLRANIQYF.

The V and J genes are TRBV9 and TRBJ2-1; maybe TRBD2 (5 bases). The V gene's germline CDR1 is SGDLS and CDR2 YYNGEE. The CDR3 has 13 residues. The V end lost 5 bases, the J end lost 9 bases, and 15 bases lay between the germline ends. CDR3: CASSEGLYGEQFF. In nucleotides, the CDR3 is TGTGCCAGCAGTGAGGGTCTGTATGGTGAGCAGTTCTTC.

The rearrangement uses TRBV18 and TRBJ2-5, with TRBD2 matching 10 bases. The V segment lost 2 bases and the J segment 2 bases; nucleotides outside the gene matches: 5. The length of the CDR3 is 16 residues. CDR1 and CDR2 from the germline V gene are KGHSH and LQKENI. The CDR3 DNA is TGTGCCAGCTCACCAAAGGCTAGCGGGGGTCAAGAGACCCAGTACTTC. Translating it yields CASSPKASGGQETQYF.

The chain joins TRBV9 to TRBJ2-7; TRBD2 matches 9 bases. The CDR3 has 16 residues. With 1 base clipped from V and 6 bases from J, the junction kept 11 bases outside the gene matches. CDR1 is SGDLS, CDR2 YYNGEE, per germline. The CDR3 DNA reads as TGTGCCAGCAGCGTAAAAATCAGCGGGAGGTTCACCGAGCAGTACTTC. This encodes CASSVKISGRFTEQYF.

V gene TRBV18 combines with J gene TRBJ1-5; the D is unclear. Between the trimmed V and J ends, which lost 0 bases and 0 bases, there was a span of 3 bases. The CDR3 runs 14 residues. Germline V gene sequence: CDR1 KGHSH, CDR2 LQKENI. The CDR3 protein is CASSPPLSNQPQHF. The CDR3 DNA reads as TGTGCCAGCTCACCACCCCTTAGCAATCAGCCCCAGCATTTT.

The chain joins TRBV14 to TRBJ2-2; TRBD2 aligns across 10 bases. The CDR3 runs 18 residues. CDR1 and CDR2 from the germline V gene are SGHDN and FVKESK. V was clipped by 4 bases and J by 4 bases; unmatched bases: 12. This CDR3 reads CASSLYGASGRGTGELFF. DNA for the CDR3: TGTGCCAGCAGCCTTTACGGGGCTAGCGGGAGAGGCACCGGGGAGCTGTTTTTT.

The chain has TRBV30 and TRBJ1-3; 11 bases map to TRBD1. Germline V gene lookup returns CDR1 GTSNPN and CDR2 SVGIG (reference sequence). The CDR3 is 13 residues long. The junction had 2 bases not matched to a gene; V was cut back by 6 bases and J by 4 bases. CDR3 loop: CACGQGAGNTIYF. The CDR3 DNA reads TGTGCCTGTGGACAGGGGGCCGGAAACACCATATATTTT.

For this clone: The junction departs from germline at one end; a sequencing error may be responsible. The chain employs TRBV6-8 and TRBJ2-1, with D maybe TRBD1 (5 bases). Germline CDR1 is MNHGY and CDR2 is SAAAGT. The CDR3 covers 14 residues. The CDR3 reads CAISSRQGSNEQFF. The DNA of the CDR3 is TGTGCCATCAGTTCTCGGCAGGGTAGTAATGAGCAGTTCTTC.

This clone occurred many times. The genes are TRBV12-5 and TRBJ2-1, with D perhaps matching TRBD1 (5 bases). CDR1 and CDR2 from the germline V gene are LGHNT and FRNRAP. The CDR3 consists of 15 residues. In DNA form, the CDR3 reads TGTGCCAGCACCCGTTGGGGCGACTCCTACAATGAGCAGTTCTTC. Protein: CASTRWGDSYNEQFF.

This clone was seen a few times. The rearrangement links TRBV7-6 to TRBJ2-3; D may be TRBD2 (6 bases). The CDR3 totals 16 residues. The germline V and J ends were trimmed by 3 bases and 0 bases, with 13 bases remaining between them. CDR1 and CDR2 (germline): SGHVS, FNYEAQ. The CDR3 sequence: CASSFPSAPSTDTQYF. DNA of the CDR3: TGTGCCAGCAGCTTCCCTAGCGCCCCTAGCACAGATACGCAGTATTTT.

The V call is TRBV6-1, the J call TRBJ1-5; 8 nucleotides match TRBD1. The CDR3 consists of 16 residues. From germline, CDR1 is MNHNS and CDR2 SASEGT. The V and J ends lost 0 bases and 4 bases, in that order; junction bases with no gene match: 5. The CDR3 reads CASSEAGGQVNQPQHF. The CDR3 DNA sequence: TGTGCCAGCAGTGAAGCAGGGGGACAGGTAAATCAGCCCCAGCATTTT.

This chain links TRBV18 with TRBJ2-3; tentatively, D is TRBD2 (6 bases). The length of the CDR3 is 15 residues. Germline V gene sequence: CDR1 KGHSH, CDR2 LQKENI. The V end was cut by 5 bases, the J end by 0 bases, with 12 bases between. Here the CDR3 reads CASSFAGTSTDTQYF. The CDR3 bases are TGTGCCAGCTCATTCGCAGGGACTAGCACAGATACGCAGTATTTT.

J is TRBJ2-5 and V is TRBV6-8, with D unresolved. Between the trimmed V and J ends, which lost 5 bases and 5 bases, there was a span of 12 bases. CDR3 length: 13 amino acids. Germline V gives CDR1 MNHGY, CDR2 SAAAGT. The CDR3 is CASSPLPKETQYF. The CDR3, as DNA: TGTGCCAGCAGTCCCCTCCCCAAGGAGACCCAGTACTTC.